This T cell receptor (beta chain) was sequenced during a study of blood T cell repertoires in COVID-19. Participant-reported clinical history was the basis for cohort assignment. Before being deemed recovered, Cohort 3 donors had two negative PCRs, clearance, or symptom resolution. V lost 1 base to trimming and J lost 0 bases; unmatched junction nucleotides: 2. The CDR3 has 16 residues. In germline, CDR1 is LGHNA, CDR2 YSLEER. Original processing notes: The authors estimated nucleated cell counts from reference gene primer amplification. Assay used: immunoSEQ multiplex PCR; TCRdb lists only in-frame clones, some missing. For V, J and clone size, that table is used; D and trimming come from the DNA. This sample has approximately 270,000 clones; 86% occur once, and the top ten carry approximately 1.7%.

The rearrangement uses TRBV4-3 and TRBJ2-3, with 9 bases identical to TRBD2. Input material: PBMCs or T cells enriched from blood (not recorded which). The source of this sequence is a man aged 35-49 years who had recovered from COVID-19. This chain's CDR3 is CASSQVAGESTDTQYF. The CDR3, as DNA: TGCGCCAGCAGCCAAGTAGCGGGGGAGAGCACAGATACGCAGTATTTT.